This T cell receptor beta chain was retrieved from a study of blood T cell repertoires in COVID-19. Study summary: Sample material is recorded as cDNA or gDNA derived from T cells, B-cell-depleted T cells, or PBMCs.

V was pared by 5 bases and J by 8 bases, with 9 bases between. Germline V gene sequence: CDR1 MDHEN, CDR2 SYDVKM. The CDR3 is 11 residues long. Clones were sequenced by immunoSEQ multiplex PCR, and TCRdb holds only the in-frame ones, with some missing. The repertoire holds under 250,000 clones, with about 86% as singletons. This clone was seen just once. The sequence was obtained from a man between 35 and 55 years old with active or convalescent COVID-19. Sequencing was performed on peripheral blood. The chain couples TRBV28 to TRBJ1-2, with TRBD1 as a possible D gene (6 bases). The CDR3 here is CASSGQKGYTF. CDR3 coding DNA: TGTGCCAGCAGTGGACAGAAGGGCTACACCTTC.